This T cell receptor beta chain was captured by sequencing in a study of shared clonotypes between healthy human individuals. At the level of the study: The study enrolled a couple of women and a few men aged 18 to 49. Overall study findings and caveats: Naive subsets typically showed greater estimated richness than memory subsets. Large depth notwithstanding, sorted-subset sequencing proved incomplete by rarefaction.

As regards this clone: Its antigen remains unknown.

V trimming: 10 bases; J trimming: 4 bases; junction bases outside the gene matches: 12. The CDR3 is 15 amino acids. Per the germline V gene, CDR1 is MNHEY and CDR2 is SVGAGI. Produced via immunoSEQ multiplex PCR; TCRdb's table is partial and in-frame only. The repertoire has approximately 2.5 million clones, under 95% of them found once; the top ten carry around 0.4%. Sequenced: naive CD4+ T cells from PBMCs. Described subset: CD45RA+ positively selected. The receptor was derived from a man aged 18 to 30 in good health. Some clones in this sample may be carry-over from other donors' samples. This chain joins TRBV6-5 and TRBJ1-5; the match to TRBD1 covers 8 bases. For the CDR3, the DNA is TGTGCCACCCAAGGGGCAGGGGGCAGGAATCAGCCCCAGCATTTT. The encoded protein is CATQGAGGRNQPQHF.